This T cell receptor (beta chain) was captured in a study of T cell responses to AZD1222 COVID-19 vaccine. Study-wide findings and caveats: Most donors were white British, females outnumbered males, and clonal diversity was possibly underestimated. Seropositive status at baseline applied to only six AZD1222 recipients. Sampled repertoires all dated from after the peak T cell response.

Regarding this clone: The antigen remains undetermined.

This CDR3 has 15 amino acids. Germline CDR1 and CDR2: SGHKS and YYEKEE (reference sequence). V lost 6 bases to trimming and J lost 0 bases, with 14 bases between them. TCRdb keeps only in-frame clones here, not all; method: immunoSEQ multiplex PCR. The sample consists of about 120,000 clones, over 80% of them appearing once. This TCR came from an adult in good health. The starting material was peripheral blood, obtained on day 0 of AZD1222 vaccination. The chain links TRBV5-5 to TRBJ2-3; D ambiguous. This CDR3 reads CASNPDGTSTDTQYF. The CDR3 DNA reads TGTGCCAGCAACCCGGACGGCACTAGCACAGATACGCAGTATTTT. Filled out from reference TRBV5-5 and TRBJ2-3, the complete variable domain reads DAGVTQSPTHLIKTRGQQVTLRCSPISGHKSVSWYQQVLGQGPQFIFQYYEKEERGRGNFPDRFSARQFPNYSSELNVNALLLGDSALYLCASNPDGTSTDTQYFGPGTRLTVL.